Following are 17 T cell receptor beta chains from one sample sequenced in a study of blood T cell repertoires in COVID-19. Assay: immunoSEQ multiplex PCR; the TCRdb copy retains only in-frame clones and omits some. The sample holds roughly 140,000 clones, 80% to 90% seen once. Sequenced input: peripheral blood. The origin of the receptors is a man between 65 and 79 years old with acute or convalescent COVID-19.

The chain has TRBV7-9 and TRBJ2-1; 9 nucleotides line up with TRBD1. Trimming took 5 bases from V and 7 from J; bases not matched to a gene: 9. The germline V gene has CDR1 SEHNR and CDR2 FQNEAQ (reference sequence). The CDR3 covers 15 residues. Here the CDR3 reads CASSNRDRVTNEQFF. In DNA form, the CDR3 reads TGTGCCAGCAGCAACCGGGACAGGGTAACGAATGAGCAGTTCTTC. Combining the CDR3 with reference TRBV7-9 and TRBJ2-1 gives the whole variable domain DTGVSQNPRHKITKRGQNVTFRCDPISEHNRLYWYRQTLGQGPEFLTYFQNEAQLEKSRLLSDRFSAERPKGSFSTLEIQRTEQGDSAMYLCASSNRDRVTNEQFFGPGTRLTVL.

This clone was detected once. The rearrangement joins TRBV18 to TRBJ2-3; 7 bases line up with TRBD1. Per germline, CDR1 KGHSH and CDR2 LQKENI. The CDR3 length is 16 residues. Losses at the gene ends were 3 bases for V and 2 bases for J; bases not matched to a gene: 8. Written as DNA, the CDR3 is TGTGCCAGCTCACCTCGGGACAGAATCATCACAGATACGCAGTATTTT. This encodes CASSPRDRIITDTQYF.

The chain carries TRBV5-6 and TRBJ1-3, with TRBD1 identical over 7 bases. The CDR3 runs to 16 residues. The germline CDR1 and CDR2 sequences are SGHDT and YYEEEE. J was trimmed by 1 base and V by 4 bases; bases with no gene match: 8. CDR3 in DNA: TGTGCCAGCAGCCCAGCCCCCAGGGGGTCTGGAAACACCATATATTTT. Translated, it gives CASSPAPRGSGNTIYF.

The CDR3 region is CASSPTATSGSPDTQYF. The CDR3 DNA sequence: TGCGCCAGCAGCCCGACCGCGACTAGCGGGAGTCCCGATACGCAGTATTTT. The chain links TRBV4-1 to TRBJ2-3; TRBD2 agrees at 12 bases. The germline gives CDR1 MGHRA, CDR2 YSYEKL. The CDR3 is made up of 17 amino acids. Trimming at V came to 4 bases and at J to 6 bases, leaving 11 bases not matched to a gene.

V and J are TRBV28 and TRBJ2-7; TRBD2 agrees at 14 bases. Unmatched junction bases numbered 19, after V lost 0 bases and J lost 0 bases. The germline gives CDR1 MDHEN, CDR2 SYDVKM. The CDR3 consists of 23 residues. This CDR3 reads CASSLWYSSSGLAGGRSSYEQYF. CDR3 nucleotide sequence: TGTGCCAGCAGTTTATGGTATTCGTCCAGTGGACTAGCGGGAGGCCGGAGCTCCTACGAGCAGTACTTC.

The CDR3 DNA is TGTGCCATCAGTGCGGGACTAGCGGGAGGTGCGAACACCGGGGAGCTGTTTTTT. Its translation is CAISAGLAGGANTGELFF. The V gene is TRBV10-3, the J gene TRBJ2-2; 15 bases align to TRBD2. Trimming cost V 4 bases and J 0 bases; bases outside gene matches: 3. Germline CDR1 reads ENHRY; CDR2 reads SYGVKD. The CDR3 has 18 residues.

The rearrangement links TRBV4-2 to TRBJ1-4; no firm D call. The CDR3 is 16 amino acids. The germline V gene encodes CDR1 LGHNA and CDR2 YNFKEQ. V was pared by 4 bases and J by 0 bases, with 12 bases between. CDR3 amino acids: CASSLVASATNEKLFF. CDR3 DNA sequence: TGTGCCAGCAGCCTGGTGGCAAGTGCAACTAATGAAAAACTGTTTTTT.

The gene calls are TRBV6-6 and TRBJ1-1; 7 bases fit TRBD1. The V segment lost 5 bases and the J segment 1 base; nucleotides outside the gene matches: 13. Germline V gene sequence: CDR1 MNHNY, CDR2 SVGAGI (reference sequence). The CDR3 is 17 residues long. CDR3 residues: CASSPSGGAVGNTEAFF. CDR3 nucleotides: TGTGCCAGCAGTCCCTCAGGGGGTGCCGTGGGGAACACTGAAGCTTTCTTT.

This rearrangement joins TRBV15 to TRBJ1-1; 7 bases match TRBD1. CDR3 length: 14 amino acids. V shed 1 base and J 4 bases; nucleotides not matched to a gene: 3. Germline V lookup: CDR1 LNHNV, CDR2 YYDKDF (reference sequence). This CDR3 is CATSRGAGGTEAFF. The DNA for the CDR3 is TGTGCCACCAGCAGAGGGGCAGGGGGCACTGAAGCTTTCTTT.

The chain uses TRBV19 and TRBJ2-1; 9 bases map to TRBD2. The CDR3 has 16 residues. The germline V gene encodes CDR1 LNHDA and CDR2 SQIVND (reference sequence). V lost 3 bases, J lost 8 bases, and 11 bases stayed unmatched. The CDR3 region has the DNA TGTGCCAGTAGTATTTTAGCGGGAGTGGGAGGGGATGAGCAGTTCTTC. It specifies CASSILAGVGGDEQFF.

The chain carries TRBV18 and TRBJ2-1; D is unclear. The CDR3 is 16 amino acids. CDR1 KGHSH and CDR2 LQKENI come from the germline V gene. The V end lost 6 bases, the J end lost 0 bases, and 15 bases lay between the germline ends. The CDR3 nucleotides are TGTGCCAGCTCTCGAGACTTGACGAGCTCCTACAATGAGCAGTTCTTC. This gives the protein CASSRDLTSSYNEQFF.

The genes are TRBV12-3 or TRBV12-4 and TRBJ2-5; a possible D gene is TRBD2 (5 bases). The ends were cut back, 0 bases at V and 5 bases at J, with 7 bases in the middle. CDR3 length equals 13 residues. The CDR3 nucleotides read TGTGCCAGCAGTTTAGCGGGAGCCGAGACCCAGTACTTC. This gives the protein CASSLAGAETQYF.

This rearrangement joins TRBV7-9 to TRBJ1-1; TRBD1 might be the D (5 bases). The germline V gene encodes CDR1 SEHNR and CDR2 FQNEAQ (reference sequence). The V and J ends lost 3 bases and 3 bases respectively, with 14 bases between them. The CDR3 loop spans 15 amino acids. CDR3 protein: CASSLQGGMDTEAFF. CDR3 DNA sequence: TGTGCCAGCAGCTTGCAGGGAGGGATGGACACTGAAGCTTTCTTT.

J is TRBJ1-3 and V is TRBV18, with 8 bases fitting TRBD1. V trimming: 5 bases; J trimming: 0 bases; junction bases outside the gene matches: 6. CDR1 is KGHSH and CDR2 is LQKENI in the germline V gene. The length of the CDR3 is 16 residues. CDR3 nucleotides: TGTGCCAGCTCAACGGGACAGGCACACTCTGGAAACACCATATATTTT. Its translation is CASSTGQAHSGNTIYF.

This CDR3 reads CSVVVAVTDTQYF. CDR3 in DNA: TGCAGCGTTGTCGTAGCAGTCACAGATACGCAGTATTTT. The chain recombines TRBV29-1 with TRBJ2-3, with D uncertain. V was clipped by 4 bases and J by 2 bases, with 10 bases between them. Germline assignment: CDR1 SQVTM and CDR2 ANQGSEA. The length of the CDR3 is 13 residues.

The V and J genes are TRBV5-1 and TRBJ2-7; 8 positions agree with TRBD2. The germline V gene has CDR1 SGHRS and CDR2 YFSETQ. The CDR3 is 14 amino acids. V shed 1 base and J 1 base; nucleotides not matched to a gene: 1. CDR3 nucleotides: TGCGCCAGCAGCTTGACTAGCGGATCCTACGAGCAGTACTTC. It specifies CASSLTSGSYEQYF.

The CDR3 region has the DNA TGTGCCAGCAGTGATCCTATAGCGGGAAGGGTGACAGATACGCAGTATTTT. This codes for CASSDPIAGRVTDTQYF. V and J are TRBV25-1 and TRBJ2-3; 8 positions match TRBD2. V was clipped by 3 bases and J by 3 bases; unmatched bases: 11. CDR1 is MGHDK and CDR2 is SYGVNS in the germline V gene. The CDR3 extends over 17 amino acids.